This TCR beta chain is from a study of cytomegalovirus exposure and HLA in healthy donors. The CDR3 length is 14 residues. The V end lost 1 base, the J end lost 8 bases, and 14 bases lay between the germline ends. Looked up from germline, CDR1 is SGHTA and CDR2 is FQGTGA. The count of this clone is one. Primers for the PCR totalled 60 Vbeta and 13 Jbeta. Produced via immunoSEQ multiplex PCR; TCRdb's table is partial and in-frame only. The sample contains about 220,000 clones, about four fifths of which appear only once. The sequenced sample consisted of PBMCs. This TCR was recovered from a woman aged 35 to 49 in good health and CMV-seropositive. V gene TRBV7-3 combines with J gene TRBJ1-2; perhaps TRBD1 as D (5 bases). The CDR3 nucleotides read TGTGCCAGCAGCTTAAGCTCAGGGCGGGAGGGCTACACCTTC. Its protein product is CASSLSSGREGYTF.